Described below is a single T cell receptor (beta chain) sequence and its context. Germline loops: CDR1 LGHDT, CDR2 YNNKEL (reference sequence). With 4 bases clipped from V and 8 bases from J, the junction kept 4 bases outside the gene matches. The CDR3 is 14 residues long. The data stem from a study of blood T cell repertoires in COVID-19. Looking at the study overall: T cells, B-cell-depleted T cells, or PBMCs supplied cDNA or gDNA.

TCRdb keeps only in-frame clones here, not all; method: immunoSEQ multiplex PCR. Of roughly 60,000 clones listed, around 90% are singletons. The sequencing sample was made of peripheral blood. This clonotype originated in an elderly woman with active COVID-19. The chain combines TRBV3-1 (or the pseudogene TRBV3-2) with TRBJ2-1; 11 positions agree with TRBD2. The CDR3 nucleotides read TGTGCCAGCAGCCCGACTAGCGGGATGTATGAGCAGTTCTTC. Its protein product is CASSPTSGMYEQFF.